The 2 T cell receptor beta chains below come from one sample, sequenced in a study of a mutant IDH1 vaccine in newly diagnosed glioma. Indicated time point: week 23, last vaccination. Vaccination comprised doses that each held 300 ug of mutant IDH1 20-mer peptide, plus topical imiquimod. What these receptors recognize is not known. The protocol was immunoSEQ multiplex PCR, while the TCRdb copy is restricted to in-frame clones and leaves out a portion. The table has some 70,000 clones, over 75% seen once. This specimen was PBMCs, taken from a glioma patient whose treatment included an IDH1 peptide vaccine. The receptors were sampled from a man aged 18-30 years with glioma.

The chain joins TRBV6-5 to TRBJ1-2, with D maybe TRBD1 (5 bases). The CDR3 sequence is 15 residues long. V was cut by 9 bases and J by 8 bases, with 25 bases left in between. CDR1 and CDR2 (germline): MNHEY, SVGAGI. As DNA, the CDR3 is TGTGCCAGTTTTCTTCCCGCGGGCGGAAGGGGAGGCTACACCTTC. This translates into CASFLPAGGRGGYTF.

The chain couples TRBV30 to TRBJ2-7; maybe TRBD2 (5 bases). This CDR3 spans 11 amino acids. Trimming removed 5 bases from V and 0 bases from J, with 5 bases in between. Germline V gives CDR1 GTSNPN, CDR2 SVGIG (reference sequence). CDR3 sequence reads: CAWRDSYEQYF. The CDR3 DNA follows: TGTGCCTGGCGGGACTCCTACGAGCAGTACTTC.